This TCR beta chain derives from a study of blood T cell repertoires in COVID-19. CDR1 and CDR2 (germline): MNHEY, SVGEGT. The CDR3 extends over 13 amino acids. V lost 1 base and J lost 1, with 4 bases in between. Seattle researchers signed up patients amid active infection and tracked them longitudinally. Per the original methods: Reference gene primers were amplified, and this amplification served to estimate nucleated cell counts. The table came from immunoSEQ multiplex PCR; TCRdb's copy has only in-frame clones and leaves some out. V and J calls and clone size are those listed in that table; D and trimming were worked out from the DNA. In the table there are 250,000 to 350,000 clones, 80% to 90% of which are singletons.

The receptor was isolated from a woman aged 45-65 years with COVID-19, enrolled during active disease. Source material: peripheral blood. The rearrangement uses TRBV6-2 or TRBV6-3 and TRBJ1-1; D uncertain. The CDR3 spells CASSYWRNTEAFF. The CDR3 DNA is TGTGCCAGCAGTTACTGGAGGAACACTGAAGCTTTCTTT.